The 6 T cell receptor beta chains reported below all come from one sample, sequenced in a study of T-cell reconstitution after alpha-beta-depleted transplantation in children. Using unique molecular identifiers, the investigators prepared the TCRbeta library. Each CDR3 protein gets one entry after TCRdb re-called the PCR reads with MiXCR. The sample yields some 240,000 distinct CDR3 sequences, more than 7.5% seen once. The specimen was PBMCs from the stem cell graft donor, collected from the stem cell graft. The receptors were gathered from a human donor who donated a stem cell graft to a child with SCID.

The chain joins TRBV5-1 to TRBJ1-3; D gene uncertain. Germline CDR1 reads SGHRS; CDR2 reads YFSETQ. The CDR3 totals 13 residues. The ends were cut back, 4 bases at V and 7 bases at J, with 12 bases in the middle. The CDR3 spells CASSIEPGNTIYF. As DNA, the CDR3 is TGCGCCAGCAGCATCGAGCCCGGGAACACCATATATTTT.

This clonotype turned up a few times. This chain links TRBV7-2 with TRBJ1-2; maybe TRBD1 (6 bases). V lost 5 bases and J 4 bases, leaving 17 bases between the germline ends. From germline, CDR1 is SGHTA and CDR2 FQGNSA. This CDR3 is 15 amino acids long. CDR3 in amino acids: CASSQDGQSAYGYTF. The DNA of the CDR3 is TGTGCCAGCAGCCAAGATGGACAGTCTGCCTATGGCTACACCTTC.

This clonotype was observed many times. CDR3 in amino acids: CSAREVYEQYF. CDR3 in DNA: TGCAGTGCTAGAGAGGTCTACGAGCAGTACTTC. The chain employs TRBV20-1 and TRBJ2-7, with D uncertain. The CDR3 extends over 11 amino acids. The germline CDR1 and CDR2 sequences are DFQATT and SNEGSKA (reference sequence). V lost 0 bases and J 3 bases, leaving 3 bases between the germline ends.

This clonotype was picked up a small number of times. V and J are TRBV5-1 and TRBJ2-1, with TRBD1 as a possible D gene (6 bases). The V end was cut by 6 bases, the J end by 4 bases, with 20 bases between. CDR3 length equals 16 residues. Germline values: CDR1 SGHRS, CDR2 YFSETQ. The CDR3 region is CASTNGRRGGYNEQFF. CDR3 nucleotides: TGCGCCAGCACCAACGGCCGCAGGGGTGGGTACAATGAGCAGTTCTTC.

This clonotype was counted many times. The V gene is TRBV10-3, the J gene TRBJ1-1; TRBD1 aligns across 8 bases. Germline V lookup: CDR1 ENHRY, CDR2 SYGVKD. This CDR3 spans 14 amino acids. The V and J ends lost 7 bases and 4 bases, in that order; junction bases with no gene match: 8. The CDR3: CAITIGQGGTEAFF. The CDR3 nucleotides are TGTGCCATCACTATAGGACAGGGAGGCACTGAAGCTTTCTTT.

This clonotype appeared many times. The CDR3 nucleotides are TGCAGTGCTCTCTCTCGTGGCGGGGAACTTTACTACAATGAGCAGTTCTTC. Its protein product is CSALSRGGELYYNEQFF. This chain uses TRBV20-1 with TRBJ2-1, with D possibly being TRBD2 (6 bases). The CDR3 contains 17 residues. V lost 5 bases to trimming and J lost 3 bases, with 23 bases between them. The germline CDR1 and CDR2 sequences are DFQATT and SNEGSKA (reference sequence).